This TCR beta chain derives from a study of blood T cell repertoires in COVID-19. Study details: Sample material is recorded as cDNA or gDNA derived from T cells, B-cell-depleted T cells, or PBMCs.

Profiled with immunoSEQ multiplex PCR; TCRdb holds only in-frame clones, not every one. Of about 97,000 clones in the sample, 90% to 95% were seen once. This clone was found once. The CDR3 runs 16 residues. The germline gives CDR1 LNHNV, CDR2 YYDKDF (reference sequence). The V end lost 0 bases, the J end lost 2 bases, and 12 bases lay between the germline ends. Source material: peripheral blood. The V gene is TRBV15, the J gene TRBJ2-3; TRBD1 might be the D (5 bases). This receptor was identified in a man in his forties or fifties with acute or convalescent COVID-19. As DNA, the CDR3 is TGTGCCACCAGCAGAGATAGTAAGGGGCCCACAGATACGCAGTATTTT. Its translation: CATSRDSKGPTDTQYF. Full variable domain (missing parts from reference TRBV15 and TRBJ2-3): DAMVIQNPRYQVTQFGKPVTLSCSQTLNHNVMYWYQQKSSQAPKLLFHYYDKDFNNEADTPDNFQSRRPNTSFCFLDIRSPGLGDTAMYLCATSRDSKGPTDTQYFGPGTRLTVL.